What follows are 14 T cell receptor beta chains derived from one specimen sequenced in a study of shared clonotypes between healthy human individuals. The data were produced by immunoSEQ multiplex PCR, yet TCRdb's version contains in-frame clones alone and is incomplete. In the table there are 2 million to 2.5 million clones, 85% to 95% of which are singletons. Naive CD8 populations comprised CD45RO-negative cells positively selected for CCR7, excluding terminally differentiated effector memory CD45RA+ cells. Material: naive CD8+ T cells sorted from blood. The source is a man aged 18-30 years in good health.

The J gene is TRBJ2-5, the V gene TRBV7-9; no clear D. The CDR3 runs to 15 residues. Germline CDR1 and CDR2: SEHNR and FQNEAQ (reference sequence). V was shortened by 0 bases and J by 5 bases, with 13 bases between the two germline ends. The CDR3 here is CASSLARELGETQYF. CDR3 in DNA: TGTGCCAGCAGCTTAGCTAGGGAATTGGGCGAGACCCAGTACTTC.

This clone was observed a single time. The genes are TRBV9 and TRBJ2-7; D is tentatively TRBD1 or TRBD2 (6 bases each). The CDR3 extends over 15 amino acids. Germline V gene sequence: CDR1 SGDLS, CDR2 YYNGEE. Deletions cut 3 bases from V and 2 bases from J, with 15 bases between. CDR3 nucleotides: TGTGCCAGCAGCGCTGGGGGGCTGCTGGCCTACGAGCAGTACTTC. It yields the protein CASSAGGLLAYEQYF.

This clone was counted once. The rearrangement links TRBV7-2 to TRBJ1-1; D is undetermined. Trimming left V 2 bases short and J 4 bases short, with 11 bases between. The CDR3 has 14 residues. Germline CDR1 and CDR2: SGHTA and FQGNSA. CDR3 coding DNA: TGTGCCAGCAGCTTATCAAATCTTGGCACTGAAGCTTTCTTT. Translating gives CASSLSNLGTEAFF.

Comment on this clone: The same CDR3 also results from other DNA sequences found in this sample. The V and J genes are TRBV19 and TRBJ2-7; the D is unclear. CDR1 is LNHDA and CDR2 is SQIVND in the germline V gene (reference sequence). Trimming left V 3 bases short and J 3 bases short, with 9 bases between. The CDR3 is 13 residues long. Written as DNA, the CDR3 is TGTGCCAGTAGTATTGGCCCAGGCTACGAGCAGTACTTC. Protein: CASSIGPGYEQYF.

This chain joins TRBV7-6 and TRBJ2-2; 10 bases match TRBD2. This CDR3 has 17 amino acids. With V trimmed by 4 bases and J by 2 bases, 7 bases remained unmatched. Germline-derived CDR1 and CDR2 are SGHVS and FNYEAQ. This CDR3 is CASSSLRTSGNTGELFF. DNA of the CDR3: TGTGCCAGCAGCTCGCTCCGGACTAGCGGCAACACCGGGGAGCTGTTTTTT.

CDR3 sequence: CASSTIANTIYF. The CDR3, as DNA: TGCGCCAGCAGCACAATAGCGAACACCATATATTTT. J is TRBJ1-3 and V is TRBV4-1; D is uncertain. V shed 5 bases and J shed 7 bases, with 9 bases lying between them. The CDR3 runs 12 residues. Germline V gives CDR1 MGHRA, CDR2 YSYEKL.

The chain employs TRBV12-2 and TRBJ2-2; the D call in the table, TRBD1, was not verified against the DNA. TRBV12-2 is classified as a pseudogene. This CDR3 is 16 amino acids long. The CDR3 loop reads CASRLESGCNTGELFF. In nucleotides, the CDR3 is TGTGCAAGTCGCTTAGAGTCAGGGTGCAACACCGGGGAGCTGTTTTTT.

The rearrangement joins TRBV6-5 to TRBJ1-1; D gene unclear. The CDR3 spans 15 residues. Germline assignment: CDR1 MNHEY and CDR2 SVGAGI. V lost 5 bases and J 4 bases, leaving 17 bases between the germline ends. DNA of the CDR3: TGTGCCAGCAGTAAATACGCGGTTCTAAGCACTGAAGCTTTCTTT. Its protein is CASSKYAVLSTEAFF.

The chain has TRBV12-1 and TRBJ2-7; TRBD2 was called by the table and not checked on the DNA. TRBV12-1 is listed as a pseudogene. CDR3 length equals 15 residues. This CDR3 reads CASSFRGRASYEQYF. The CDR3, as DNA: TGTGCCAGCAGCTTTCGAGGAAGAGCATCCTACGAGCAGTACTTC.

The chain employs TRBV4-3 and TRBJ2-7; D gene unclear. Per germline, CDR1 LGHNA and CDR2 YSLEER. The CDR3 is 16 residues long. Trimming cost V 0 bases and J 6 bases, with 18 bases left between them. This CDR3 reads CASSQDRRHVTFEQYF. In DNA, the CDR3 is TGCGCCAGCAGCCAAGATCGACGGCATGTCACCTTCGAGCAGTACTTC.

The chain employs TRBV28 and TRBJ1-5; weak D call: TRBD1 (5 bases). CDR3 length: 14 residues. Looked up from germline, CDR1 is MDHEN and CDR2 is SYDVKM. The V gene lost 5 bases and the J gene lost 4 bases, with 12 bases spanning the gap. The CDR3: CASSERTYNQPQHF. The CDR3 nucleotides are TGTGCCAGCAGTGAAAGGACATATAATCAGCCCCAGCATTTT. The full variable domain, with the rest looked up from reference TRBV28 and TRBJ1-5, is DVKVTQSSRYLVKRTGEKVFLECVQDMDHENMFWYRQDPGLGLRLIYFSYDVKMKEKGDIPEGYSVSREKKERFSLILESASTNQTSMYLCASSERTYNQPQHFGDGTRLSIL.

The rearrangement joins TRBV20-1 to TRBJ1-1; D not certain. This CDR3 is built from 11 residues. V lost 5 bases and J 4 bases, leaving 8 bases between the germline ends. CDR1 and CDR2 from the germline V gene are DFQATT and SNEGSKA (reference sequence). CDR3: CSAYIGTEAFF. The CDR3 DNA sequence: TGCAGTGCTTACATTGGCACTGAAGCTTTCTTT.

V usage is TRBV27 and J usage is TRBJ2-5; TRBD2 agrees at 9 bases. The CDR3 loop spans 14 amino acids. V was pared by 3 bases and J by 5 bases, with 4 bases of the junction left unmatched. Germline V gene data show CDR1 as MNHEY and CDR2 as SMNVEV (reference sequence). CDR3 DNA sequence: TGTGCCAGCAGTTTCGGACTAGCGAGCGAGACCCAGTACTTC. It codes for CASSFGLASETQYF.

V is TRBV4-3 and J is TRBJ2-1; the D gene could be TRBD1 or TRBD2 (5 bases each). The CDR3 runs to 16 residues. Trimming stripped 4 bases from V and 6 bases from J, with 19 bases between. In germline, CDR1 is LGHNA, CDR2 YSLEER. The CDR3 loop is CASSPRDLSFGNEQFF. The CDR3 bases are TGCGCCAGCAGCCCCCGGGACCTGTCTTTCGGCAATGAGCAGTTCTTC.